The source of this TCR beta chain is a study of T-cell reconstitution after alpha-beta-depleted transplantation in children. The TCRbeta library incorporated unique molecular identifiers. TCRdb reprocessed the PCR reads with MiXCR, giving one entry per CDR3 protein. This table holds some 640,000 distinct CDR3 sequences, 15% to 20% found once. This clonotype was counted only a few times. Trimming removed 3 bases from V and 12 bases from J, with 14 bases in between. This CDR3 is 13 amino acids long. The sample consisted of PBMCs from the stem cell graft donor, taken from the stem cell graft. This chain uses TRBV12-3 or TRBV12-4 with TRBJ1-4; D remains unclear. The receptor was derived from a human donor who donated a stem cell graft to a child with acute myeloid leukemia. The CDR3 here is CASSFGGLVELFF. Written as DNA, the CDR3 is TGTGCCAGCAGTTTCGGCGGTTTGGTGGAACTGTTTTTT.